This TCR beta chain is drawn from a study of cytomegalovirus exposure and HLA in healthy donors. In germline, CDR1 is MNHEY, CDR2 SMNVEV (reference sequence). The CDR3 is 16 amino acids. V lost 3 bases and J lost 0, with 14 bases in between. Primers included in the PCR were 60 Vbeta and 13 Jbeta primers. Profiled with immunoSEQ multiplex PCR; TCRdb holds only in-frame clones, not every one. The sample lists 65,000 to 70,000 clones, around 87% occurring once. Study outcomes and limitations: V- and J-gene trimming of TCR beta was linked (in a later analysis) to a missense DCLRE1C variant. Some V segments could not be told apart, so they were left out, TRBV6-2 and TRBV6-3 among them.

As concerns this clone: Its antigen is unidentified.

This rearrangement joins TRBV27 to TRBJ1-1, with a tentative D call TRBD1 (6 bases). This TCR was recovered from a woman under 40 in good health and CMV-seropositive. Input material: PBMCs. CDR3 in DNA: TGTGCCAGCAGTTTGACCAGGGGCCTTATGAACACTGAAGCTTTCTTT. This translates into CASSLTRGLMNTEAFF.